This T cell receptor (beta chain) originates from a study of shared clonotypes between healthy human individuals. Study-wide context: Three CD4 naive, three CD4 memory, two CD8 naive and one CD8 memory plate were used per donor.

Method: immunoSEQ multiplex PCR; TCRdb's copy keeps in-frame clones and lacks some. The table records about 1 million clones, under 80% of them present only once. CDR1 and CDR2 (germline): MDHEN, SYDVKM. J was trimmed by 1 base and V by 5 bases; bases with no gene match: 7. The CDR3 totals 15 residues. The sequenced sample was memory CD4+ T cells sorted from blood. This sample's subset: CD45RA-negative fraction. This TCR derives from a man aged 18 to 30 in good health. The rearrangement joins TRBV28 to TRBJ2-7; 8 bases are a match to TRBD1. The CDR3 is CASSPDRGVSYEQYF. The DNA of the CDR3 is TGTGCCAGCAGTCCCGACAGGGGTGTTTCCTACGAGCAGTACTTC.